One and the same sample provided the 2 T cell receptor beta chains below, sequenced in a study of blood T cell repertoires in COVID-19. Repertoires were generated with immunoSEQ multiplex PCR, while TCRdb's copy carries only in-frame clones and drops some. The data contain about 160,000 clones, 80% to 90% of them singletons. Specimen: peripheral blood. These receptors all come from a woman in her fifties or sixties who had recovered from COVID-19.

The rearrangement joins TRBV7-6 to TRBJ2-7; D is possibly TRBD1 (8 bases). From germline, CDR1 is SGHVS and CDR2 FNYEAQ. V was shortened by 1 base and J by 6 bases, with 19 bases between the two germline ends. CDR3 length equals 16 residues. In DNA, the CDR3 is TGTGCCAGCAGCTTAGAGGGAAACAGGGGGGGAGGCGAGCAGTACTTC. It codes for CASSLEGNRGGGEQYF.

This chain links TRBV13 with TRBJ2-1, with a weak D call TRBD2 (6 bases). The CDR3 is made up of 14 amino acids. V lost 5 bases and J lost 8, with 16 bases in between. CDR1 PRHDT and CDR2 FYEKMQ come from the germline V gene (reference sequence). The CDR3 DNA reads as TGTGCCAGCAGCCGAATCCTAGCGACACATGAGCAGTTCTTC. Protein sequence: CASSRILATHEQFF.